The 18 T cell receptor beta chains in this list originate from one sample, sequenced in a study of blood T cell repertoires in COVID-19. Data came from immunoSEQ multiplex PCR; TCRdb stores just in-frame clones and leaves some out. The table lists under 150,000 clones, roughly 80% of them singletons. Sequences were obtained from peripheral blood. The receptors derive from a woman in her thirties or forties with active or convalescent COVID-19.

The rearrangement links TRBV28 to TRBJ1-2; TRBD1 is a possible D gene (5 bases). The CDR3 extends over 15 amino acids. V was shortened by 4 bases and J by 4 bases, with 16 bases between the two germline ends. The germline gives CDR1 MDHEN, CDR2 SYDVKM. This CDR3 reads CASSSDGGGFYGYTF. The CDR3 nucleotides read TGTGCCAGCAGTTCCGACGGGGGTGGATTCTATGGCTACACCTTC.

Comment on this clone: Relative to the germline gene, one junction end is altered; a read error may explain this. The J gene is TRBJ2-7, the V gene TRBV11-2; a weak D match, TRBD1 (6 bases). This CDR3 is 14 amino acids long. CDR1 is SGHAT, CDR2 FQNNGV, per germline. CDR3 bases: TGTGCCAGCAGCTTGGCCCCAGGGGCCTACGAGCAGCACTTC. Protein product: CASSLAPGAYEQHF.

This sequence joins TRBV28 and TRBJ1-2, with TRBD1 matching 7 bases. The V gene end was trimmed by 3 bases and the J gene end by 7 bases; junction bases not matched to a gene: 11. In germline, CDR1 is MDHEN, CDR2 SYDVKM. The CDR3 loop spans 15 amino acids. CDR3 bases: TGTGCCAGCAGTTTCGGTCTGGGGGCAGGGGGTGGCTACACCTTC. This encodes CASSFGLGAGGGYTF.

This sequence joins TRBV19 and TRBJ2-2; a possible D gene is TRBD1 (5 bases). V gave up 5 bases and J gave up 6 bases, with 19 bases separating them. Looked up from germline, CDR1 is LNHDA and CDR2 is SQIVND (reference sequence). The CDR3 extends over 16 amino acids. CDR3 sequence reads: CASSSQGLTRAGELFF. The CDR3 nucleotides read TGTGCCAGTAGTTCCCAGGGCCTAACAAGGGCCGGGGAGCTGTTTTTT.

The V call is TRBV4-1, the J call TRBJ1-1; D might be TRBD1 (5 bases). V was cut by 2 bases and J by 5 bases, with 12 bases left in between. The length of the CDR3 is 14 residues. Germline-derived CDR1 and CDR2 are MGHRA and YSYEKL. CDR3 DNA sequence: TGCGCCAGCAGCCAACTGATTGGGGGGACTGAAGCTTTCTTT. Protein product: CASSQLIGGTEAFF.

The chain uses TRBV7-2 and TRBJ2-3, with D perhaps TRBD1 (5 bases). V shed 2 bases and J shed 6 bases, with 12 bases lying between them. This CDR3 has 14 amino acids. Germline V gives CDR1 SGHTA, CDR2 FQGNSA. The CDR3 sequence is CASSLSRAGDTQYF. The CDR3 DNA reads as TGTGCCAGCAGCTTAAGCAGGGCAGGTGATACGCAGTATTTT.

The chain carries TRBV28 and TRBJ1-2, with D perhaps TRBD1 (6 bases). The CDR3 spans 14 residues. CDR1 and CDR2 from the germline V gene are MDHEN and SYDVKM. Between the trimmed V and J ends, which lost 5 bases and 2 bases, there was a span of 12 bases. The CDR3, as DNA: TGTGCCAGCAGTATCGGACAGACCAACTATGGCTACACCTTC. It yields the protein CASSIGQTNYGYTF.

The V gene is TRBV29-1, the J gene TRBJ1-1; possible D gene TRBD1, 6 bases. This CDR3 contains 12 residues. In germline, CDR1 is SQVTM, CDR2 ANQGSEA. Trimming took 6 bases from V and 1 from J, leaving 9 bases between them. The CDR3 spells CSVGQQNTEAFF. The CDR3 DNA reads as TGCAGCGTCGGACAGCAGAACACTGAAGCTTTCTTT. Filled out from reference TRBV29-1 and TRBJ1-1, the complete variable domain reads SAVISQKPSRDICQRGTSLTIQCQVDSQVTMMFWYRQQPGQSLTLIATANQGSEATYESGFVIDKFPISRPNLTFSTLTVSNMSPEDSSIYLCSVGQQNTEAFFGQGTRLTVV.

A few counts support this clone. The chain combines TRBV7-2 with TRBJ2-5; 11 bases are a match to TRBD2. Looked up from germline, CDR1 is SGHTA and CDR2 is FQGNSA. V lost 5 bases to trimming and J lost 5 bases; unmatched junction nucleotides: 4. The CDR3 runs 14 residues. Here the CDR3 DNA reads TGTGCCAGCAGCCTTAGCGGGGGGGCGGAGACCCAGTACTTC. Amino acid sequence: CASSLSGGAETQYF.

The chain links TRBV6-5 to TRBJ1-4; the D is unclear. V lost 2 bases and J 12 bases, leaving 13 bases between the germline ends. Germline assignment: CDR1 MNHEY and CDR2 SVGAGI. The length of the CDR3 is 13 residues. The CDR3 DNA follows: TGTGCCAGCAGTTACCCTTACTCCGGTGAACTGTTTTTT. Its translation is CASSYPYSGELFF.

The chain recombines TRBV5-8 with TRBJ2-2, with a possible D match to TRBD1 (6 bases). V dropped 1 base and J dropped 0 bases, with 19 bases sitting between them. The CDR3 runs 19 residues. From germline, CDR1 is SGHTS and CDR2 YDEGEE. Here the CDR3 reads CASSLQGTRFRANTGELFF. The CDR3 DNA sequence: TGTGCCAGCAGCTTGCAGGGGACAAGATTTCGGGCGAACACCGGGGAGCTGTTTTTT.

A few counts support this clone. The rearrangement uses TRBV13 and TRBJ2-1; 11 positions agree with TRBD2. From germline, CDR1 is PRHDT and CDR2 FYEKMQ (reference sequence). The CDR3 length is 15 residues. The trim removed 3 bases at V and 8 bases at J, leaving 6 bases unmatched. The CDR3 nucleotides are TGTGCCAGCAGCTTTAAAATAGCGGGAGGGCATGAGCAGTTCTTC. Translated: CASSFKIAGGHEQFF. Filled out from reference TRBV13 and TRBJ2-1, the complete variable domain reads AAGVIQSPRHLIKEKRETATLKCYPIPRHDTVYWYQQGPGQDPQFLISFYEKMQSDKGSIPDRFSAQQFSDYHSELNMSSLELGDSALYFCASSFKIAGGHEQFFGPGTRLTVL.

The rearrangement joins TRBV4-2 to TRBJ1-4, with a tentative D call TRBD1 (6 bases). Germline V gene data show CDR1 as LGHNA and CDR2 as YNFKEQ. The CDR3 has 15 amino acids. The V end was cut by 4 bases, the J end by 1 base, with 10 bases between. This CDR3 reads CASSPGGLTNEKLFF. The DNA of the CDR3 is TGTGCCAGCAGCCCCGGGGGGCTAACTAATGAAAAACTGTTTTTT.

V is TRBV6-5 and J is TRBJ2-1; D is unresolved. The V end was cut by 5 bases, the J end by 5 bases, with 10 bases between. Germline assignment: CDR1 MNHEY and CDR2 SVGAGI. The CDR3 totals 13 residues. CDR3 loop: CASSRTANNEQFF. The CDR3, as DNA: TGTGCCAGCAGTCGAACAGCCAACAATGAGCAGTTCTTC.

The rearrangement joins TRBV5-1 to TRBJ1-1, with a possible D match to TRBD1 (5 bases). The CDR3 runs 14 residues. Germline values: CDR1 SGHRS, CDR2 YFSETQ. Trimming removed 0 bases from V and 3 bases from J, with 9 bases in between. DNA of the CDR3: TGCGCCAGCAGCTTGGCCGTCAGGGACACTGAAGCTTTCTTT. Protein sequence: CASSLAVRDTEAFF.

This sequence joins TRBV6-5 and TRBJ2-1; TRBD2 matches 9 bases. V trimming: 1 base; J trimming: 9 bases; junction bases outside the gene matches: 4. CDR3 length equals 14 residues. Germline V gene lookup returns CDR1 MNHEY and CDR2 SVGAGI. The CDR3 bases are TGTGCCAGCAGTTACTGGCGGGAGGGTGGTGAGCAGTTCTTC. Amino acid sequence: CASSYWREGGEQFF.

The table lists this clone with a few counts. The CDR3 DNA follows: TGTGCCAGCAGTTCGGGGGGACCCACTTCGACTGAAGCTTTCTTT. It translates to CASSSGGPTSTEAFF. The chain employs TRBV28 and TRBJ1-1; weak D call: TRBD1 (5 bases). CDR1 and CDR2 (germline): MDHEN, SYDVKM. This CDR3 has 15 residues. V was shortened by 4 bases and J by 5 bases, with 17 bases between the two germline ends.

The chain employs TRBV10-3 and TRBJ1-3, with D uncertain. The V gene's germline CDR1 is ENHRY and CDR2 SYGVKD. The CDR3 extends over 16 amino acids. The germline V and J ends were trimmed by 3 bases and 3 bases, with 15 bases remaining between them. The CDR3 DNA sequence: TGTGCCATCAGTGACCCGGACTCTCCATTTGGAAACACCATATATTTT. Its protein product is CAISDPDSPFGNTIYF.